This T cell receptor (beta chain) was sequenced for a study of blood T cells in healthy people across ages. Primers used in a second PCR of about 7 to 11 cycles were a sample-barcoded 5' primer and a J-beta primer mix. With 12 random nucleotides, a template-switch adaptor tagged each individual cDNA molecule. TCRdb redid the calling of the 5' RACE reads with MiXCR, one entry per CDR3 protein. The sample has about 650,000 distinct CDR3 sequences, about 51% seen once; the top ten hold roughly 13%. Sequencing was performed on blood. The clonotype comes from an elderly woman in good health.

The CDR3 nucleotides are TGTGCCAGCAGCCAAGGGAGGTGGGCTTTCTTT. Its protein product is CASSQGRWAFF. This rearrangement joins TRBV3-1 to TRBJ1-1; no clear D. Germline V gene lookup returns CDR1 LGHDT and CDR2 YNNKEL (reference sequence). The CDR3 totals 11 residues. V was pared by 1 base and J by 11 bases, with 8 bases between.